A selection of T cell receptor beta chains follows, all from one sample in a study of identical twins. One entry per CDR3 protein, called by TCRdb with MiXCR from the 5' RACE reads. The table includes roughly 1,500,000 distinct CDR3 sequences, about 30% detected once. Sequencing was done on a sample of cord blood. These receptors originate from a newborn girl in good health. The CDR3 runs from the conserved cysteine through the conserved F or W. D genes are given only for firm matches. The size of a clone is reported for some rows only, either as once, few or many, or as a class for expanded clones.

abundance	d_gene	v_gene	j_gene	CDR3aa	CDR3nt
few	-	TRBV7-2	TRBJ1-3	CASSLGARENTIYF	TGTGCCAGCAGCTTAGGCGCTCGGGAAAACACCATATATTTT
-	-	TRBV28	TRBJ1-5	CASSSTDGSGQPQHF	TGCGCCAGCAGTTCGACGGACGGTTCCGGTCAGCCCCAGCATTTT
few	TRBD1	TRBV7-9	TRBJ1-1	CASSLRQGVGEAFF	TGTGCCAGCAGCCTCAGACAGGGGGTCGGTGAAGCTTTCTTT
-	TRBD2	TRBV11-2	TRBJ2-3	CASSLPLAGRDTQYF	TGTGCCAGCAGCTTACCCTTAGCGGGGCGAGATACGCAGTATTTT
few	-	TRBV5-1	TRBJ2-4	CASSLGSAKNIQYF	TGCGCCAGCAGCTTGGGATCAGCCAAAAACATTCAGTACTTC
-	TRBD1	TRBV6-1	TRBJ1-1	CASSVDRGLTEAFF	TGTGCCAGCAGTGTAGACAGGGGGCTAACTGAAGCTTTCTTT
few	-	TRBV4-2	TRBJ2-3	CASSQDLRGKTNTQYF	TGTGCCAGCAGCCAAGATCTAAGAGGGAAAACCAATACGCAGTATTTT
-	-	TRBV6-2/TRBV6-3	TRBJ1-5	CASSSNTGYNQPQHF	TGTGCCAGCAGTTCCAACACAGGGTACAATCAGCCCCAGCATTTT
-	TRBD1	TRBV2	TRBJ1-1	CASDRGTEAFF	TGTGCCAGCGACAGGGGAACTGAAGCTTTCTTT
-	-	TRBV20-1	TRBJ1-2	CSAGGGEFSNYGYTF	TGCAGTGCAGGAGGGGGAGAGTTCTCTAACTATGGCTACACCTTC
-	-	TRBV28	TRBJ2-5	CASSPRTPRWETQYF	TGTGCCAGCAGTCCCCGGACTCCGCGGTGGGAGACCCAGTACTTC
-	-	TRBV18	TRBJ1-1	CASSPLTSLRTEAFF	TGTGCCAGCTCACCACTGACGAGCCTCCGGACTGAAGCTTTCTTT
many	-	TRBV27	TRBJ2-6	CASSSGGPTSWPPKLKGANVLTF	TGTGCCAGCAGTTCCGGGGGGCCAACGTCCTGGCCCCCGAAATTAAAGGGGGCCAACGTCCTGACTTTC